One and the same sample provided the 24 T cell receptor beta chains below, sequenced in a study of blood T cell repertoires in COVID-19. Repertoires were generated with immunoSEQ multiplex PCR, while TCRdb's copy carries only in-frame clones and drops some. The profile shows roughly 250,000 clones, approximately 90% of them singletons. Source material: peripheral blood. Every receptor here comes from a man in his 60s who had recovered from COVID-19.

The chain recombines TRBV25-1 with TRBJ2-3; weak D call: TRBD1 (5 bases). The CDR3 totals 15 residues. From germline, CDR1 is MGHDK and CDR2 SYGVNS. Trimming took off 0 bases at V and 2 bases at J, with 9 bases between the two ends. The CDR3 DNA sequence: TGTGCCAGCAGTGAATATCCAGGGTACACAGATACGCAGTATTTT. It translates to CASSEYPGYTDTQYF.

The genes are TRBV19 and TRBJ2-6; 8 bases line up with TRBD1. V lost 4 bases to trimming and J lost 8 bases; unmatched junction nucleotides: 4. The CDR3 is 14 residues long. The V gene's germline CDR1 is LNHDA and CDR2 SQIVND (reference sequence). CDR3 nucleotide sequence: TGTGCCAGTAGTACAGACAGGGGAACCAACGTCCTGACTTTC. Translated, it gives CASSTDRGTNVLTF. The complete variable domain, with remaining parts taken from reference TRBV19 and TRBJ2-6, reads DGGITQSPKYLFRKEGQNVTLSCEQNLNHDAMYWYRQDPGQGLRLIYYSQIVNDFQKGDIAEGYSVSREKKESFPLTVTSAQKNPTAFYLCASSTDRGTNVLTFGAGSRLTVL.

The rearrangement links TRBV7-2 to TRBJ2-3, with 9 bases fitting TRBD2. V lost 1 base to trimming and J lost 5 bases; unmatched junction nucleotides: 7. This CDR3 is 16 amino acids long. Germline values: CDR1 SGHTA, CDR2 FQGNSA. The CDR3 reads CASSLEPAGGLDTQYF. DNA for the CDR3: TGTGCCAGCAGCTTAGAGCCTGCGGGGGGGTTAGATACGCAGTATTTT.

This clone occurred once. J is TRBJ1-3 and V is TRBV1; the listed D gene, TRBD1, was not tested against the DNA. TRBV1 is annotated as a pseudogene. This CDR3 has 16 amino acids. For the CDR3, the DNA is TGCACCAGCAGCCGCATCAGGGCAGGCTCTGGAAACACCATATATTTT. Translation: CTSSRIRAGSGNTIYF.

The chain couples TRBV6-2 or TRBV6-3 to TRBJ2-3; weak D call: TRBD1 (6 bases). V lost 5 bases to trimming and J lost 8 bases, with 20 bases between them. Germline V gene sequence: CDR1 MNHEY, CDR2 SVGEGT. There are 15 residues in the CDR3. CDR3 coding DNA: TGTGCCAGCAGTCCGCCGGGACAAGGGGTTCGTACGCAGTATTTT. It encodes CASSPPGQGVRTQYF.

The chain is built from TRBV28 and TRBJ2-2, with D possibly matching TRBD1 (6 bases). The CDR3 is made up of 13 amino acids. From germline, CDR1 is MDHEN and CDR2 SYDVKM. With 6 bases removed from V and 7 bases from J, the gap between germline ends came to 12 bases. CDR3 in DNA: TGTGCCAGCAGGCTGGTCAGGGGCGGGGAGCTGTTTTTT. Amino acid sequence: CASRLVRGGELFF.

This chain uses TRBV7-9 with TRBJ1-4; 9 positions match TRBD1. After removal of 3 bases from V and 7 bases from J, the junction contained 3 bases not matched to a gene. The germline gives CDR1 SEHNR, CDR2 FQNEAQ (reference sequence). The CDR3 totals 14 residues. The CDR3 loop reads CASSFTGGGEKLFF. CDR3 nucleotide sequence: TGTGCCAGCAGCTTTACAGGGGGCGGTGAAAAACTGTTTTTT.

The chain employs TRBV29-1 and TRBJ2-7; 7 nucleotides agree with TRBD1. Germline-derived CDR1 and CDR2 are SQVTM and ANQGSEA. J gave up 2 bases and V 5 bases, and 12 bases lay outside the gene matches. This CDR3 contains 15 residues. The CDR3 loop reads CSVRDTGTETYEQYF. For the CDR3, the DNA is TGCAGCGTTAGAGACACCGGGACAGAGACCTACGAGCAGTACTTC.

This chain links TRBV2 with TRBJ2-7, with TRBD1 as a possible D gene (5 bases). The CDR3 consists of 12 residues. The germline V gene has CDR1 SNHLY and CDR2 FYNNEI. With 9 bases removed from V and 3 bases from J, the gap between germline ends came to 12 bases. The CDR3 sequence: CASKRGFYEQYF. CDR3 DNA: TGTGCCAGTAAAAGGGGCTTCTACGAGCAGTACTTC. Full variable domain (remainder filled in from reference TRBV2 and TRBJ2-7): EPEVTQTPSHQVTQMGQEVILRCVPISNHLYFYWYRQILGQKVEFLVSFYNNEISEKSEIFDDQFSVERPDGSNFTLKIRSTKLEDSAMYFCASKRGFYEQYFGPGTRLTVT.

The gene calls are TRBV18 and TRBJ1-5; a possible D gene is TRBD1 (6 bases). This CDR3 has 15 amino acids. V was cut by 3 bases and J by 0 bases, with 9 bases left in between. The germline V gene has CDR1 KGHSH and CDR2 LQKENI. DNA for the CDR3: TGTGCCAGCTCACCCGGACAGAATAGCAATCAGCCCCAGCATTTT. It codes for CASSPGQNSNQPQHF. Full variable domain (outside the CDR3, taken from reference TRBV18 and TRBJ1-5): NAGVMQNPRHLVRRRGQEARLRCSPMKGHSHVYWYRQLPEEGLKFMVYLQKENIIDESGMPKERFSAEFPKEGPSILRIQQVVRGDSAAYFCASSPGQNSNQPQHFGDGTRLSIL.

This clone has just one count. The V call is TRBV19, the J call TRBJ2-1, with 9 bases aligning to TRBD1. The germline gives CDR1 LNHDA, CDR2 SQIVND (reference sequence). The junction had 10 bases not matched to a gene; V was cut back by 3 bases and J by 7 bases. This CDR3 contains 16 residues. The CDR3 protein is CASSMPGQGNGNEQFF. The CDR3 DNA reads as TGTGCCAGTAGTATGCCGGGACAGGGTAATGGTAATGAGCAGTTCTTC.

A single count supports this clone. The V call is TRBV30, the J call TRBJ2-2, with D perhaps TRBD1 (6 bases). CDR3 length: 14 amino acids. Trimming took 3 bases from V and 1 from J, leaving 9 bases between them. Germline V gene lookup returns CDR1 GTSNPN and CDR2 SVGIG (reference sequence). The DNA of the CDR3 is TGTGCCTGGAGAACCAGGGGGAACACCGGGGAGCTGTTTTTT. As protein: CAWRTRGNTGELFF.

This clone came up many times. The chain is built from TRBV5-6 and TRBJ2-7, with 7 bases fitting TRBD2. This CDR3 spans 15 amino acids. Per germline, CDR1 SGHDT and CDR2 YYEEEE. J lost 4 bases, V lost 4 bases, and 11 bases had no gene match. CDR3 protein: CASSPRDWGGYEQYF. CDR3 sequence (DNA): TGTGCCAGCAGCCCTAGGGACTGGGGGGGTTACGAGCAGTACTTC.

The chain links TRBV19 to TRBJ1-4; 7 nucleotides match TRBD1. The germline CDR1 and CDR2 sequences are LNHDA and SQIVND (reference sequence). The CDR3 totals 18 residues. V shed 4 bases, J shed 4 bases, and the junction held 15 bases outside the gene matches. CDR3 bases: TGTGCCAGTAGTACTGATCCGGGACAGCGGAGCTTTAATGAAAAACTGTTTTTT. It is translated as CASSTDPGQRSFNEKLFF.

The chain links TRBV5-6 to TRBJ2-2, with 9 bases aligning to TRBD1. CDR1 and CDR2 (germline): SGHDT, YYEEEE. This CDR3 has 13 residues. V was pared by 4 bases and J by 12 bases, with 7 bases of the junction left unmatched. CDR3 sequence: CASSGLDRGKLFF. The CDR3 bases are TGTGCCAGCAGCGGACTCGACAGGGGGAAGCTGTTTTTT.

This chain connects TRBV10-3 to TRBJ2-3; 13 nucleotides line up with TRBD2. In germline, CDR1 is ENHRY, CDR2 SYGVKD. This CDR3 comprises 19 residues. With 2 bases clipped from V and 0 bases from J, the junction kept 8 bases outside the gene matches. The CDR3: CAISEALAGGTPSTDTQYF. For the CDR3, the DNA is TGTGCCATCAGTGAGGCACTAGCGGGGGGGACGCCTAGCACAGATACGCAGTATTTT.

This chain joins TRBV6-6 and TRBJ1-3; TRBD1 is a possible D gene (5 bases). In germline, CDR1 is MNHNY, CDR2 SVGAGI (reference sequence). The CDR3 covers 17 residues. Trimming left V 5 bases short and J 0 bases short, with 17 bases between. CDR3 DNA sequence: TGTGCCAGCAGTCTAGAACTAACCGGACACTCTGGAAACACCATATATTTT. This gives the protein CASSLELTGHSGNTIYF.

CDR3 coding DNA: TGTGCCAGCAGCTTAAGCGGGCGCAGGAGCAATCAGCCCCAGCATTTT. Its translation: CASSLSGRRSNQPQHF. V is TRBV7-2 and J is TRBJ1-5; no clear D. Germline V gene sequence: CDR1 SGHTA, CDR2 FQGNSA. The CDR3 is made up of 16 amino acids. V lost 2 bases and J lost 1, with 12 bases in between.

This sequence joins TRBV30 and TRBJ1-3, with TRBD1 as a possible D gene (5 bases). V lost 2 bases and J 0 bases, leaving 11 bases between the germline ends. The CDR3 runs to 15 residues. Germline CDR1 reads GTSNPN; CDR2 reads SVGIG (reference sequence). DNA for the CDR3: TGTGCCTGGAGTTTAGACAGTCCCTCTGGAAACACCATATATTTT. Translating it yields CAWSLDSPSGNTIYF. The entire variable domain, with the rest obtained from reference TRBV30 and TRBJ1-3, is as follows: SQTIHQWPATLVQPVGSPLSLECTVEGTSNPNLYWYRQAAGRGLQLLFYSVGIGQISSEVPQNLSASRPQDRQFILSSKKLLLSDSGFYLCAWSLDSPSGNTIYFGEGSWLTVV.

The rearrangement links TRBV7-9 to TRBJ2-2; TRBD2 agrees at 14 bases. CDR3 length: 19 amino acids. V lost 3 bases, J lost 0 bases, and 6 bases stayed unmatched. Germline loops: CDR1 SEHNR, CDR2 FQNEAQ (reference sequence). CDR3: CASSFGLAGGYANTGELFF. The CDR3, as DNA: TGTGCCAGCAGCTTCGGACTAGCGGGGGGCTACGCGAACACCGGGGAGCTGTTTTTT.

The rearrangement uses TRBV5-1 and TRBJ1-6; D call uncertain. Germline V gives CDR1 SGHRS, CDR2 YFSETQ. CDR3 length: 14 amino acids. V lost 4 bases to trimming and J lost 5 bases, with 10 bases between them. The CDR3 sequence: CASSLGLNNSPLHF. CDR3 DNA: TGCGCCAGCAGCCTTGGACTGAATAATTCACCCCTCCACTTT.

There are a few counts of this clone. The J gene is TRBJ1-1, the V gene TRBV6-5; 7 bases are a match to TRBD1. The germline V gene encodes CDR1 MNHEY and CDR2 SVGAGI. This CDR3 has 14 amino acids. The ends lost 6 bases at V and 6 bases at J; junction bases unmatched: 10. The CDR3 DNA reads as TGTGCCAGCAGGGATCGACAGGGTAAGGCTGAAGCTTTCTTT. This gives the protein CASRDRQGKAEAFF.

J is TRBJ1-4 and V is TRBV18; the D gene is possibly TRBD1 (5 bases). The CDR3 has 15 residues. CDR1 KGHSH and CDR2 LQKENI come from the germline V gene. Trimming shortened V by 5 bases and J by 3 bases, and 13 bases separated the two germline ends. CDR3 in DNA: TGTGCCAGCTCAAACCAGGGCGGTCCTAATGAAAAACTGTTTTTT. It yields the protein CASSNQGGPNEKLFF.

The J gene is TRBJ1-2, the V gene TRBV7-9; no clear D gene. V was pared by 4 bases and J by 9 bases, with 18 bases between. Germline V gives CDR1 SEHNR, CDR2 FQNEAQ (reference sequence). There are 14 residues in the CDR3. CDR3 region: CASSSPTGLGSYTF. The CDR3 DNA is TGTGCCAGCAGCTCGCCGACTGGACTTGGGAGCTACACCTTC.